What follows are 22 T cell receptor beta chains derived from one specimen sequenced in a study of spatial heterogeneity in lung cancer. TCRdb re-called the 5' RACE reads with MiXCR, one entry per CDR3 protein. The sample records roughly 26,000 distinct CDR3 sequences, under 6.5% being singletons. Stated time point: blood at routine non-recurrence follow-up after resection. Whole RNA came from tumor, nontumor lung or frozen PBMC and was sequenced without being sorted. The material sequenced was PBMCs, taken at follow-up. All receptors come from a male donor with early-stage non-small cell lung cancer.

The table lists this clonotype with many counts. The chain carries TRBV27 and TRBJ1-1; D gene ambiguous. The CDR3 length is 13 residues. The V end was cut by 2 bases, the J end by 4 bases, with 8 bases between. Germline V gene data show CDR1 as MNHEY and CDR2 as SMNVEV (reference sequence). DNA for the CDR3: TGTGCCAGCAGTTTAAGGAGCAGCACTGAAGCTTTCTTT. The encoded protein is CASSLRSSTEAFF.

This clonotype was seen ten or more times. The V and J genes are TRBV7-2 and TRBJ2-3; maybe TRBD2 (6 bases). The CDR3 is 16 residues long. V lost 4 bases and J 2 bases, leaving 16 bases between the germline ends. Germline loops: CDR1 SGHTA, CDR2 FQGNSA. This CDR3 reads CASSSGPRGNTDTQYF. The CDR3 nucleotides are TGTGCCAGCAGCTCGGGCCCGCGGGGAAACACAGATACGCAGTATTTT.

This clonotype was observed at least ten times. The chain joins TRBV7-2 to TRBJ2-5; D ambiguous. This CDR3 has 13 residues. CDR1 SGHTA and CDR2 FQGNSA come from the germline V gene. Trimming took 1 base from V and 2 from J, leaving 5 bases between them. The CDR3 coding sequence is TGTGCCAGCAGCTTAGAACTACAAGAGACCCAGTACTTC. Amino acids: CASSLELQETQYF.

The sample holds a few counts of this clonotype. The genes are TRBV6-5 and TRBJ1-5; 8 bases are shared with TRBD1. The CDR3 has 16 amino acids. Unmatched junction bases numbered 8, after V lost 0 bases and J lost 7 bases. Looked up from germline, CDR1 is MNHEY and CDR2 is SVGAGI. The CDR3 coding sequence is TGTGCCAGCAGTTACTCGAGTACAGGGACAGGCCAGCCCCAGCATTTT. Amino acids: CASSYSSTGTGQPQHF.

About this clonotype: A much larger clone sits a single nucleotide away, making a read error possible. The chain employs TRBV15 and TRBJ2-7, with 9 bases fitting TRBD1. Germline lookup yields CDR1 LNHNV and CDR2 YYDKDF (reference sequence). Losses at the gene ends were 1 base for V and 5 bases for J; bases not matched to a gene: 6. CDR3 length: 15 residues. Here the CDR3 reads CATSRGGTGTDEQYV. The CDR3 DNA sequence: TGTGCCACCAGCAGAGGGGGGACAGGGACGGACGAGCAGTACGTC.

The CDR3, as DNA: TGTGCCAGCAGAGCCTTAGCCGGTGGCGGGGAGCTGTTTTTT. As protein: CASRALAGGGELFF. The J gene is TRBJ2-2, the V gene TRBV6-4; D gene uncertain. Germline V gene data show CDR1 as MRHNA and CDR2 as SNTAGT. This CDR3 is built from 14 residues. The V gene lost 6 bases and the J gene lost 7 bases, with 15 bases spanning the gap.

This clonotype was seen ten or more times. The chain has TRBV7-3 and TRBJ1-2, with a tentative D call TRBD1 (6 bases). The CDR3 runs 14 residues. V was pared by 2 bases and J by 2 bases, with 9 bases between. Germline V lookup: CDR1 SGHTA, CDR2 FQGTGA. CDR3 in amino acids: CASSLDGGNYGYTF. In DNA form, the CDR3 reads TGTGCCAGCAGCTTAGACGGGGGCAACTATGGCTACACCTTC.

The V call is TRBV30, the J call TRBJ1-3; no clear D gene. CDR1 GTSNPN and CDR2 SVGIG come from the germline V gene (reference sequence). Between the trimmed V and J ends, which lost 0 bases and 0 bases, there was a span of 9 bases. The CDR3 is made up of 15 amino acids. The CDR3 DNA reads TGTGCCTGGAGTGTAGCGGGAGGCTCTGGAAACACCATATATTTT. Translated: CAWSVAGGSGNTIYF.

The chain is built from TRBV20-1 and TRBJ1-2; TRBD1 might be the D (5 bases). CDR1 and CDR2 (germline): DFQATT, SNEGSKA (reference sequence). There are 11 residues in the CDR3. The germline V and J ends were trimmed by 5 bases and 5 bases, with 9 bases remaining between them. In DNA form, the CDR3 reads TGCAGTGCTGGGCAGGGTTATGGCTACACCTTC. Translated, it gives CSAGQGYGYTF.

This clonotype came up many times. The gene calls are TRBV6-6 and TRBJ1-1; perhaps TRBD1 as D (5 bases). This CDR3 region has 13 residues. V lost 9 bases and J lost 1, with 12 bases in between. The germline gives CDR1 MNHNY, CDR2 SVGAGI (reference sequence). CDR3 region: CASSGTENTEAFF. Written as DNA, the CDR3 is TGTGCCAGTTCCGGGACGGAGAACACTGAAGCTTTCTTT.

This clonotype was detected ten times or more. The chain couples TRBV27 to TRBJ2-7, with 9 bases identical to TRBD1. CDR3 length: 16 amino acids. Germline CDR1 is MNHEY and CDR2 is SMNVEV (reference sequence). The trim removed 0 bases at V and 6 bases at J, leaving 9 bases unmatched. The CDR3 reads CASSLSRGQGGGEQYF. CDR3 nucleotides: TGTGCCAGCAGTTTATCCAGGGGACAGGGAGGAGGCGAGCAGTACTTC.

This clonotype was picked up many times. The gene calls are TRBV3-1 and TRBJ2-2; D remains unclear. The V end lost 2 bases, the J end lost 7 bases, and 5 bases lay between the germline ends. The CDR3 contains 12 residues. Germline V lookup: CDR1 LGHDT, CDR2 YNNKEL (reference sequence). The DNA for the CDR3 is TGTGCCAGCAGCCAATTCTTCGGGGAGCTGTTTTTT. Protein: CASSQFFGELFF. Filled out from reference TRBV3-1 and TRBJ2-2, the complete variable domain reads DTAVSQTPKYLVTQMGNDKSIKCEQNLGHDTMYWYKQDSKKFLKIMFSYNNKELIINETVPNRFSPKSPDKAHLNLHINSLELGDSAVYFCASSQFFGELFFGEGSRLTVL.

The rearrangement uses TRBV6-5 and TRBJ2-5; 9 bases agree with TRBD1. The ends lost 6 bases at V and 5 bases at J; junction bases unmatched: 7. The CDR3 is 14 amino acids. Germline lookup yields CDR1 MNHEY and CDR2 SVGAGI. For the CDR3, the DNA is TGTGCCAGCAGAAGGACAGGGGCAATTGAGACCCAGTACTTC. Protein: CASRRTGAIETQYF.

This clonotype was detected a few times. This chain links TRBV6-2 or TRBV6-3 with TRBJ1-6; possibly TRBD1 for D (6 bases). From germline, CDR1 is MNHEY and CDR2 SVGEGT. Trimming stripped 8 bases from V and 10 bases from J, with 18 bases between. This CDR3 region has 14 residues. CDR3 DNA: TGTGCCAGCCTTTACAGGGAGGGGAGCTCACCCCTCCACTTT. Translated, it gives CASLYREGSSPLHF.

The chain links TRBV4-3 to TRBJ1-6, with 8 bases aligning to TRBD1. Looked up from germline, CDR1 is LGHNA and CDR2 is YSLEER. V trimming: 1 base; J trimming: 5 bases; junction bases outside the gene matches: 4. The CDR3 runs 16 residues. In DNA form, the CDR3 reads TGCGCCAGCAGCCAAGGCAGGGGGCAGGATAATTCACCCCTCCACTTT. Amino acids: CASSQGRGQDNSPLHF.

This clonotype was counted only a few times. V is TRBV27 and J is TRBJ2-1; a possible D gene is TRBD2 (6 bases). This CDR3 comprises 20 residues. V was pared by 5 bases and J by 3 bases, with 29 bases between. From germline, CDR1 is MNHEY and CDR2 SMNVEV (reference sequence). The CDR3 loop is CASSPRMSGPSRSIYNEQFF. As DNA, the CDR3 is TGTGCCAGCAGTCCCCGGATGAGCGGGCCTAGCCGTTCGATCTACAATGAGCAGTTCTTC.

This clonotype was counted at least ten times. The J gene is TRBJ1-6, the V gene TRBV7-8; D perhaps matches TRBD1 (5 bases). The CDR3 consists of 17 residues. V was shortened by 3 bases and J by 8 bases, with 20 bases between the two germline ends. Germline V lookup: CDR1 SGHVS, CDR2 FQNEAQ. The DNA for the CDR3 is TGTGCCAGCAGCTTGGGGACGGCATTGGAGTACCATTCACCCCTCCACTTT. This codes for CASSLGTALEYHSPLHF.

The sample holds many counts of this clonotype. The chain uses TRBV29-1 and TRBJ1-4, with 8 bases fitting TRBD1. In germline, CDR1 is SQVTM, CDR2 ANQGSEA. The CDR3 covers 12 residues. V was clipped by 6 bases and J by 7 bases; unmatched bases: 4. The CDR3 sequence is CSVGGTGEKLFF. CDR3 bases: TGCAGCGTGGGTGGGACAGGTGAAAAACTGTTTTTT.

In its sample, this clonotype was seen many times. For the CDR3, the DNA is TGCGCCAGCAGCTTTCACAGGGCAAGCACAGATACGCAGTATTTT. Translating it yields CASSFHRASTDTQYF. The V call is TRBV5-1, the J call TRBJ2-3, with D maybe TRBD1 (6 bases). V was shortened by 2 bases and J by 0 bases, with 10 bases between the two germline ends. There are 15 residues in the CDR3. Germline CDR1 and CDR2: SGHRS and YFSETQ.

This clonotype was seen more than once but under ten times. J is TRBJ2-3 and V is TRBV6-5; 8 bases map to TRBD2. Trimming removed 6 bases from V and 4 bases from J; junction bases left unmatched: 9. The CDR3 spans 15 residues. Germline values: CDR1 MNHEY, CDR2 SVGAGI. CDR3 in amino acids: CASRTLAAYPDTQYF. As DNA, the CDR3 is TGTGCCAGCAGAACACTAGCGGCCTACCCAGATACGCAGTATTTT.

This clonotype was picked up a small number of times. This rearrangement joins TRBV7-8 to TRBJ2-3, with 11 positions matching TRBD2. The ends lost 5 bases at V and 0 bases at J; junction bases unmatched: 13. The CDR3 extends over 19 amino acids. Germline V CDR1 and CDR2: SGHVS, FQNEAQ. Here the CDR3 reads CASSASRLAGRGSTDTQYF. The CDR3 nucleotides are TGTGCCAGCAGCGCAAGCAGACTAGCGGGGCGGGGGAGCACAGATACGCAGTATTTT.

This clonotype has at least ten counts. The V and J genes are TRBV12-3 or TRBV12-4 and TRBJ1-1; D is perhaps TRBD1 (5 bases). The CDR3 totals 12 residues. V shed 5 bases and J shed 9 bases, with 13 bases lying between them. CDR3 in amino acids: CASSVLQGKAFF. CDR3 DNA sequence: TGTGCCAGCAGTGTACTCCAGGGAAAAGCTTTCTTT.